This T cell receptor (beta chain) originates from a study of cytomegalovirus exposure and HLA in healthy donors. The primer mix had 60 Vbeta and 13 Jbeta primers. Sequencing was performed with immunoSEQ multiplex PCR; in TCRdb, only in-frame clones are kept and a portion is missing. In the table there are around 150,000 clones, approximately 80% of which are singletons. The CDR3 sequence is 14 residues long. CDR1 SNHLY and CDR2 FYNNEI come from the germline V gene. The V gene end was trimmed by 6 bases and the J gene end by 7 bases; junction bases not matched to a gene: 10. V is TRBV2 and J is TRBJ2-7; TRBD2 matches at 9 bases. The origin of this receptor is a woman in her thirties or forties in good health and CMV-seropositive. Input material: PBMCs. CDR3 in amino acids: CASRVTSGPGEQYF. Written as DNA, the CDR3 is TGTGCCAGCAGAGTGACTAGCGGACCTGGGGAGCAGTACTTC.